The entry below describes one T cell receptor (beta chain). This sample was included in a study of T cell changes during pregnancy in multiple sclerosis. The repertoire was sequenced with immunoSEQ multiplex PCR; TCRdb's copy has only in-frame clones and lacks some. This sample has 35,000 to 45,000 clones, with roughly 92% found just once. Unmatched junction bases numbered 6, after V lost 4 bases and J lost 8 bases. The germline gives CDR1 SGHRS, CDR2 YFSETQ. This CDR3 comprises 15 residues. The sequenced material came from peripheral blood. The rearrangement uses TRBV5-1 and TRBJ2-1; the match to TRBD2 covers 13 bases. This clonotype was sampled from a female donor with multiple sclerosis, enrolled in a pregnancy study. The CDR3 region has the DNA TGCGCCAGCAGCCGGACTAGCGGGAGTGGTGATGAGCAGTTCTTC. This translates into CASSRTSGSGDEQFF.